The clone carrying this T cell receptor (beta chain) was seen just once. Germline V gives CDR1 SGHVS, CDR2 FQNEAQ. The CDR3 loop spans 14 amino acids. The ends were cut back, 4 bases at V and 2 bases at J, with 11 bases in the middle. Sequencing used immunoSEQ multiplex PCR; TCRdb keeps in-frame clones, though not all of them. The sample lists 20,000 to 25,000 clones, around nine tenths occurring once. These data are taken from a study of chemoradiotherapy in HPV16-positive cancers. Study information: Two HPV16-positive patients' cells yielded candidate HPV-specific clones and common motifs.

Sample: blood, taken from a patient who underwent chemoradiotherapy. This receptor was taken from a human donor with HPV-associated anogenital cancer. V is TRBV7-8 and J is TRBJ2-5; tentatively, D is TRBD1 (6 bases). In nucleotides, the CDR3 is TGTGCCAGCAGCTCCTACAGGGATCAAGAGACCCAGTACTTC. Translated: CASSSYRDQETQYF.